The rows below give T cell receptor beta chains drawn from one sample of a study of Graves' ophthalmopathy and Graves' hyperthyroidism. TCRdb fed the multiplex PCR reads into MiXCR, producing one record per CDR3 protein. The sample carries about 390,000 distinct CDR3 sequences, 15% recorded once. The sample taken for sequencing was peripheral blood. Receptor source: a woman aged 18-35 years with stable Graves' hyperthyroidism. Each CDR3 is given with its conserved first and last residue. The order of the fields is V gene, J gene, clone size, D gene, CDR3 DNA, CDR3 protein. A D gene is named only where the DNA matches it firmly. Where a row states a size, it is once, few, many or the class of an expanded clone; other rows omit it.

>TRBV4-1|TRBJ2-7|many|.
TGCGCCAGCAGCCAAGGGGCCGGTTCCTACGAGCAGTACTTC
CASSQGAGSYEQYF
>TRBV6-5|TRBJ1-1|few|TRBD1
TGTGCCACCTTACGACAGGGTGAAGCTTTCTTT
CATLRQGEAFF
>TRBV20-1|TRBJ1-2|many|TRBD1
TGCAGTGCTCTGGGACAGGTCTCCAACTATGGCTACACCTTC
CSALGQVSNYGYTF
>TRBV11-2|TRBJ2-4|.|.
.
CASSLQGWVASGAKNIKYF
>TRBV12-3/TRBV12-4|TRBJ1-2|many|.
TGTGCCAGCAGTTTCAAAACCCCGATGGGGTTACTCCCGATGAACTATGGCTACACCTTC
CASSFKTPMGLLPMNYGYTF
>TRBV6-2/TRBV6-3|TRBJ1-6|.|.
TGTGCCAGCAGTTACGAGCCGGACAGCTATAATTCACCCCTCCACTTT
CASSYEPDSYNSPLHF
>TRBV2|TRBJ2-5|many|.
TGTGCCAGCAGTTTACAGGGTGGAAAGACCCAGTACTTC
CASSLQGGKTQYF
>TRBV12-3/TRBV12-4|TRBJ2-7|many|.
TGTGCCAGCAGTTCCAACTTACCTTACGAGCAGTACTTC
CASSSNLPYEQYF
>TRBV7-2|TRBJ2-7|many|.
TGTGCCAGCAGCTCCAGTGTCGAGCAGTACTTC
CASSSSVEQYF
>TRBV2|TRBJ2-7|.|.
TGTGCCAGCAGGATGGAGAGCTACGAGCAGTACTTC
CASRMESYEQYF
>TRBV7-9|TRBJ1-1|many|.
TGTGCCAGCAGCAAGGGAACGGGCACTGAAGCTTTCTTT
CASSKGTGTEAFF
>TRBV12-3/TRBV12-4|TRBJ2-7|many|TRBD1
TGTGCCAGCAGCACCAGGACAGGGGGTATGACCTACGAGCAGTACTTC
CASSTRTGGMTYEQYF
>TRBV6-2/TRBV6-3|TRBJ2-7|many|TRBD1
TGTGCCAGCAGCTACCGGGACAGGAGCTCCTACGAGCAGTACTTC
CASSYRDRSSYEQYF
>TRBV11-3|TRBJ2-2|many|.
TGTGCCAGCGGGGCCGGAGGGACCACCGGGGAGCTGTTTTTT
CASGAGGTTGELFF
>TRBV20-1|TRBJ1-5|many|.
TGCAGTGCTAGGAACAGGGTCGGTCAGCCCCAGCATTTT
CSARNRVGQPQHF
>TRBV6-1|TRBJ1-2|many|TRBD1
TGTGCCAGCACCGGGACAGTGTCTAACTATGGCTACACCTTC
CASTGTVSNYGYTF
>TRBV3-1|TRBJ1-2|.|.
TGTGCCAGCAGCCAAGCTCGAGCGTACTATGGCTACACCTTC
CASSQARAYYGYTF
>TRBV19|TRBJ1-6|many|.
TGTGCCAGTAGTCCAAAACAGGGAATCCATTCACCCCTCCACTTT
CASSPKQGIHSPLHF
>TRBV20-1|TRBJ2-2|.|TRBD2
TGCAGTGCTAGTGTCGGGGGTGGACTAGCGGGGATTCCGGGCACCGGGGAGCTGTTTTTT
CSASVGGGLAGIPGTGELFF
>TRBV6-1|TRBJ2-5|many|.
TGTGCCAGCAGTGAAACCTTAAGACGGGCCGCGCAAGAGACCCAGTACTTC
CASSETLRRAAQETQYF
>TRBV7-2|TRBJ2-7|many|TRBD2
TGTGCCAGCAGCTCTAGCGGGGACTCCTTCTACGAGCAGTACTTC
CASSSSGDSFYEQYF
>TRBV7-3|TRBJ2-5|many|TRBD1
TGTGCCAGCAGCTTACTAGGGGGCAACAGGGAGACCCAGTACTTC
CASSLLGGNRETQYF
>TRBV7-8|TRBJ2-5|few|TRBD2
TGTGCCAGCTCTGGGACTAGCGGGGGGGCTGAGGAGACCCAGTACTTC
CASSGTSGGAEETQYF
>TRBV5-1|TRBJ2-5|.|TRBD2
TGCGCCAGCAGCTCGGGACTAGGAGAGACCCAGTACTTC
CASSSGLGETQYF
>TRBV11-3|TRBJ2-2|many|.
TGTGCCAGCAGCTTAGATGGGGACACCGGGGAGCTGTTTTTT
CASSLDGDTGELFF
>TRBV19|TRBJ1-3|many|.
TGTGCCAGTAGTATGGTGGCTCCTGGAAACACCATATATTTT
CASSMVAPGNTIYF
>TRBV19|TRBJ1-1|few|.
TGTGCCAGTAGCGACAGGTTTTCGGCTGAAGCTTTCTTT
CASSDRFSAEAFF